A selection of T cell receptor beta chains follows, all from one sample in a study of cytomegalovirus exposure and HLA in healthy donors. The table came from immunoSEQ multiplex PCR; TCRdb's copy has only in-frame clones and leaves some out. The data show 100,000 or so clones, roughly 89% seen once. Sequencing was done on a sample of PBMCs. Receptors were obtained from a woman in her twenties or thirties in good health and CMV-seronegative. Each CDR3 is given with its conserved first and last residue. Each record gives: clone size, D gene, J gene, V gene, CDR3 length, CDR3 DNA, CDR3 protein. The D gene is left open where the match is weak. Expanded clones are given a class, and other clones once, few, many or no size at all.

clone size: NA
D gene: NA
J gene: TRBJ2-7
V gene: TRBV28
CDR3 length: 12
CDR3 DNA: TGTGCCAGCAGTTTGAGCTCCTACGAGCAGTACTTC
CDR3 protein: CASSLSSYEQYF

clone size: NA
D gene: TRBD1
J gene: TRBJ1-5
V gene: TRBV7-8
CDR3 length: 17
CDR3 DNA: TGTGCCAGCACCTCCGGGACAGTGGGGATAGGCAATCAGCCCCAGCATTTT
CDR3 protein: CASTSGTVGIGNQPQHF

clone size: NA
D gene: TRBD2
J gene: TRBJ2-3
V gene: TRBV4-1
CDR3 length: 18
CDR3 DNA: TGCGCCAGCAGCCAAGATCGGCCAGCGGGGGGGGCTCGGGATACGCAGTATTTT
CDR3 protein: CASSQDRPAGGARDTQYF

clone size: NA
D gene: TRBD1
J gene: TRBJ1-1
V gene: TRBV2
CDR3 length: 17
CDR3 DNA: TGTGCCAGCAGTCCTTCCCGGGACAGGGGGCTTCACACTGAAGCTTTCTTT
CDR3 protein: CASSPSRDRGLHTEAFF

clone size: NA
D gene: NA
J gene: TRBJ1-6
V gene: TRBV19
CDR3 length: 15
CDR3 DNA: TGTGCCAGTAGTCTCCAAGGACAGAGAAATTCACCCCTCCATTTT
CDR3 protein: CASSLQGQRNSPLHF

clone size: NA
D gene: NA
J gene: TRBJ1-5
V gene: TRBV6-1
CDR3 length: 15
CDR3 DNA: TGTGCCGCATGGATCACAGGGATGCAAGGTCAGCCCCAGCATTTT
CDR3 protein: CAAWITGMQGQPQHF

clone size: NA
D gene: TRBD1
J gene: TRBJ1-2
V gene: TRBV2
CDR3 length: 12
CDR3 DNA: TGTGCCAGCAGGGACAGGGGCTATGGCTACACCTTC
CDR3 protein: CASRDRGYGYTF

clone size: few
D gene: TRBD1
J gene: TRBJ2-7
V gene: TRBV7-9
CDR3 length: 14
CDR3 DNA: TGTGCCAGCAGCCCGGGACAGGGTCAACGCGAGCAGTACTTC
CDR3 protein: CASSPGQGQREQYF

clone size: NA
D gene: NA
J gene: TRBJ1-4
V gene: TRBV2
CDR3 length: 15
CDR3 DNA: TGTGCCAGCATCCCCCGGGGGTGGGGGGAGGAAAAACTGTTTTTT
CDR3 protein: CASIPRGWGEEKLFF

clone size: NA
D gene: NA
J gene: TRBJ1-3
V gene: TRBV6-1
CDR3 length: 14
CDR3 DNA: TGTGCCAGCAGTAGGGACTACTCTGGAAACACCATATATTTT
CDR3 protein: CASSRDYSGNTIYF

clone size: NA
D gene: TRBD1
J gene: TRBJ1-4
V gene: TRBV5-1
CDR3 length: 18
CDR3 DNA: TGCGCCAGCAGCTTGGGACTCCGGGCGGGACAGGGTAATGAAAAACTGTTTTTT
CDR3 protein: CASSLGLRAGQGNEKLFF

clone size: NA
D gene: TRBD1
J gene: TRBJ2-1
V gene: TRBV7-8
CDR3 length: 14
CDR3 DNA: TGTGCCAGCACGAGGGACAGGGCCTACAATGAGCAGTTCTTC
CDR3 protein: CASTRDRAYNEQFF

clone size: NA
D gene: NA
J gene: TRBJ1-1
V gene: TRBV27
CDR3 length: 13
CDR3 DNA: TGTGCCAGCAGTTTGGGGGGTTGGACTGAAGCTTTCTTT
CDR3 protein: CASSLGGWTEAFF

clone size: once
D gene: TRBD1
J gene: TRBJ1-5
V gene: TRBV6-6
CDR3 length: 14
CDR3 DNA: TGTGCCAGCAGTTACTCGGCAGGGGGTCCGCCCCAGCATTTT
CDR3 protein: CASSYSAGGPPQHF

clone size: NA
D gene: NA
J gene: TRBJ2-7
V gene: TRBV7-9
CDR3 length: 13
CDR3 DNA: TGTGCCAGCAGCTTCGGACAGACCTACGAGCAGTACTTC
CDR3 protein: CASSFGQTYEQYF

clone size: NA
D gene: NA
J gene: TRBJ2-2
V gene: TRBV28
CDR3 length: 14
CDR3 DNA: TGTGCCAGCTCAGAGGGGGTTGGTACCGGGGAGCTGTTTTTT
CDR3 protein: CASSEGVGTGELFF

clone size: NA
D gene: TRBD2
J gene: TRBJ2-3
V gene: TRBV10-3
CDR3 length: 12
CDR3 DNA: TGTGCCATCAGCGAAATAGCGGGGCCGCAGTATTTT
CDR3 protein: CAISEIAGPQYF

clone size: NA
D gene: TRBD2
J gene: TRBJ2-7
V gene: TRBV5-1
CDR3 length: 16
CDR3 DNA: TGCGCCAGCAGCACGGGACTAGCGGGGGGTTTATTCGAGCAGTACTTC
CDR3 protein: CASSTGLAGGLFEQYF

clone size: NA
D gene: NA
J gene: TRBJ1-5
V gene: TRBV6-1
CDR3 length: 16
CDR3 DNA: TGTGCCAGCAGTGAAGCTTTACGTCAGGCAAATCAGCCCCAGCATTTT
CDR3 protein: CASSEALRQANQPQHF

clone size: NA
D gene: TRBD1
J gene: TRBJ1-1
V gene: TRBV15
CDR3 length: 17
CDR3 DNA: TGTGCCACCAGTCTTCTCGGGGGGGGACAGGGTCAAACTGAAGCTTTCTTT
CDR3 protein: CATSLLGGGQGQTEAFF

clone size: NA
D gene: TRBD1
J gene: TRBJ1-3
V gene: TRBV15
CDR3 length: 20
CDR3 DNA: TGTGCCACCAGCCCCCTCCCGGGGTCCGGCAGGGGGGACTCTGGAAACACCATATATTTT
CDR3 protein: CATSPLPGSGRGDSGNTIYF

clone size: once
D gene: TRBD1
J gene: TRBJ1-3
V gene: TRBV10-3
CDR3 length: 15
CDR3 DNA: TGTGCCATTCAGGGGGACAGGGGGCTTGGAAACACCATATATTTT
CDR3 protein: CAIQGDRGLGNTIYF

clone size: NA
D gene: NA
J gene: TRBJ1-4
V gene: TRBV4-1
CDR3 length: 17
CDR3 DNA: TGCGCCAGCAGCCAAGACCCCGCGGGTATAATGGGCGAAAAACTGTTTTTT
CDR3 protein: CASSQDPAGIMGEKLFF

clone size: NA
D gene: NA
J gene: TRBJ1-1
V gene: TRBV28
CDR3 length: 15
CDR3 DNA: TGTGCCAGCACCTCTTGGGAGGGAAGAGGCTCTGAAGCTTTCTTT
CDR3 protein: CASTSWEGRGSEAFF

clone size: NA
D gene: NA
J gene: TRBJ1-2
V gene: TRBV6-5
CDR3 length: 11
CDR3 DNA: TGTGCCATAAGGAGCCCCTATGGCTACACCTTC
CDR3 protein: CAIRSPYGYTF

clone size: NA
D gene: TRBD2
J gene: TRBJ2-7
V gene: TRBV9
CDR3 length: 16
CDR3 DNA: TGTGCCAGCAGCCTCGGACTAGCGGGACCCTCCTACGAGCAGTACTTC
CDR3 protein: CASSLGLAGPSYEQYF

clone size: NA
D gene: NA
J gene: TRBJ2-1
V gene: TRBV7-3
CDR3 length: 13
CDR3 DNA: TGTGCCAGCAGCCAGGACAGTTACAATGAGCAGTTCTTC
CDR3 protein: CASSQDSYNEQFF

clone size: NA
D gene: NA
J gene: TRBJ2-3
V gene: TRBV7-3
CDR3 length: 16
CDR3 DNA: TGTGCCAGCAGCTTGGAGGGGGCGCTTACCGCAGATACGCAGTATTTT
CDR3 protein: CASSLEGALTADTQYF

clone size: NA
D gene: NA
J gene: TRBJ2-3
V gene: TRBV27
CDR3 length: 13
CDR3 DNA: TGTGCCAGCCGCTGGGGGCATGGAGATACGCAGTATTTT
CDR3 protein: CASRWGHGDTQYF

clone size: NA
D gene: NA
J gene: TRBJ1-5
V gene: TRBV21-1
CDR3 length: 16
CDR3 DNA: TGTGCCATCTCCCGGGACAGGCCATATAGCAATCAGCCCCAGCATTTT
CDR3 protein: CAISRDRPYSNQPQHF

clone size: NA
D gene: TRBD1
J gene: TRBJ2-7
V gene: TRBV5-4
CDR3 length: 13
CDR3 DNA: TGTGCCAGCAGCTCCGACAGGGTGGGAGAGCAGTACTTC
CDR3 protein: CASSSDRVGEQYF

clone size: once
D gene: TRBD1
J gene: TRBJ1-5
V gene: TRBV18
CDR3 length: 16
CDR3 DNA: TGTGCCAGCTCATCACAGACAGGGCGGGTCAATCAGCCCCAGCATTTT
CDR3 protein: CASSSQTGRVNQPQHF

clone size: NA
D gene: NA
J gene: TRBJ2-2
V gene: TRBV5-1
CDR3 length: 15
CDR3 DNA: TGCGCCAGCAGCTTGTATCTGACGGGCACCGGGGAGCTGTTTTTT
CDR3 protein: CASSLYLTGTGELFF

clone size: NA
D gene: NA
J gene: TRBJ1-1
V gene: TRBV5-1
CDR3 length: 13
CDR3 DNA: TGCGCCAGCAGCCTGACAGGCAACACTGAAGCTTTCTTT
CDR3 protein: CASSLTGNTEAFF

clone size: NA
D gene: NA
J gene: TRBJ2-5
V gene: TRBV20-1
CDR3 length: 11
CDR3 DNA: TGCAGTGCGGGGAGAGGAGAGACCCAGTACTTC
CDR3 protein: CSAGRGETQYF

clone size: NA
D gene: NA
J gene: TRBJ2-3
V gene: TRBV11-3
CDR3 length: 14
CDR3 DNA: TGTGCCAGCAGACAGGGAAAGGGCACAGATACGCAGTATTTT
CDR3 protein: CASRQGKGTDTQYF

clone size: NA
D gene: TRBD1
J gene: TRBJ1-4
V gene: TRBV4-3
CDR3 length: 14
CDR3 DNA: TGCGCCAGCAGCCACCAACAGGGGACCTGGAAACTGTTTTTT
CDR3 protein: CASSHQQGTWKLFF

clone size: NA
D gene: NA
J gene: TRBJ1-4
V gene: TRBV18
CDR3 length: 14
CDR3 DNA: TGTGCCAGCTCACCACGGAGCTGGGATGAAAAACTGTTTTTT
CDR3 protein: CASSPRSWDEKLFF

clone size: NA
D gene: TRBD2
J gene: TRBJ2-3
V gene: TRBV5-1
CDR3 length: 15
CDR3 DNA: TGCGCCAGCAGCATGCCAGCGGGAGACACAGATACGCAGTATTTT
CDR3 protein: CASSMPAGDTDTQYF

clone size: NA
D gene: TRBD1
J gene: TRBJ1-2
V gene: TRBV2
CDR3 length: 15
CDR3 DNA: TGTGCCAGCAAGGATATAGGGACAGGGAGTTATGGCTACACCTTC
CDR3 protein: CASKDIGTGSYGYTF

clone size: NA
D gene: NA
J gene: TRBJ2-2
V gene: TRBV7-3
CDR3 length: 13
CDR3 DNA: TGTGCCAGCAGCCCGGCGAACACCGGGGAGCTGTTTTTT
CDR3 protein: CASSPANTGELFF

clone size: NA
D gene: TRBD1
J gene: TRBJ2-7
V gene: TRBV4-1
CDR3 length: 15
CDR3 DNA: TGCGCCAGCAGCCAACCCGGGACAGGGGCCTACGAGCAGTACTTC
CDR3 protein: CASSQPGTGAYEQYF

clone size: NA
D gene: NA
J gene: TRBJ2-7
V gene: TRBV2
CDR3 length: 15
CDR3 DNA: TGTGCCAGCACTCCTTTAGGTAGCCAGCAAGTCCAGCAGTACTTC
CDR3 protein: CASTPLGSQQVQQYF

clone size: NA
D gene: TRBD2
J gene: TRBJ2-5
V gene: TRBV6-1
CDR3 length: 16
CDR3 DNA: TGTGCCAGCAGTGAGGCACTAGCGGGGGGGCAGGGGACCCAGTACTTC
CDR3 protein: CASSEALAGGQGTQYF

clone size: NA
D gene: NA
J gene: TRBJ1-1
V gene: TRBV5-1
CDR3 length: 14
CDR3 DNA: TGCGCCAGCAGCTATGCGACAGCGAACACTGAAGCTTTCTTT
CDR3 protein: CASSYATANTEAFF

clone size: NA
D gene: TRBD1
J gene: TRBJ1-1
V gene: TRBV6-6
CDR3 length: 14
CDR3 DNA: TGTGCCAGCAGTGCGGACAGGAGGAACACTGAAGCTTTCTTT
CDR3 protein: CASSADRRNTEAFF

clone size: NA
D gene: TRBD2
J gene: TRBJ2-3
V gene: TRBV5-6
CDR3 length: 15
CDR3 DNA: TGTGCCAGCAGCTTCGGGGGGGTTAGCACAGATACGCAGTATTTT
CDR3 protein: CASSFGGVSTDTQYF

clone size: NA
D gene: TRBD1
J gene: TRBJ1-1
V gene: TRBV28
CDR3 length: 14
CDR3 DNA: TGTGCCAGCATTAATGGACAGGGGTCCCCTGAAGCTTTCTTT
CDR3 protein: CASINGQGSPEAFF

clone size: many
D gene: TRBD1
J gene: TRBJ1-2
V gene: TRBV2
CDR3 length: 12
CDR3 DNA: TGTGCCAGCAGGGCAGGGGGAGATGGCTACACCTTC
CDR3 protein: CASRAGGDGYTF

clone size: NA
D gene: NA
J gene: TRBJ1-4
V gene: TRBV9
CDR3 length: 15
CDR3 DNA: TGTGCCAGCAGCGTAGTTAAGAGGGGGAATGAAAAACTGTTTTTT
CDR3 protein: CASSVVKRGNEKLFF

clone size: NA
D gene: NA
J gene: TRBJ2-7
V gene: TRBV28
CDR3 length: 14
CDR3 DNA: TGTGCCAGCAGTTCCCCGGAGCAAACCTACGAGCAGTACTTC
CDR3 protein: CASSSPEQTYEQYF

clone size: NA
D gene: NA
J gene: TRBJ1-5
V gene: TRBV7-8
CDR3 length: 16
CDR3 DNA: TGTGCCAGCAGCCCCGACTCCCCGGTTGGCAATCAGCCCCAGCATTTT
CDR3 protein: CASSPDSPVGNQPQHF